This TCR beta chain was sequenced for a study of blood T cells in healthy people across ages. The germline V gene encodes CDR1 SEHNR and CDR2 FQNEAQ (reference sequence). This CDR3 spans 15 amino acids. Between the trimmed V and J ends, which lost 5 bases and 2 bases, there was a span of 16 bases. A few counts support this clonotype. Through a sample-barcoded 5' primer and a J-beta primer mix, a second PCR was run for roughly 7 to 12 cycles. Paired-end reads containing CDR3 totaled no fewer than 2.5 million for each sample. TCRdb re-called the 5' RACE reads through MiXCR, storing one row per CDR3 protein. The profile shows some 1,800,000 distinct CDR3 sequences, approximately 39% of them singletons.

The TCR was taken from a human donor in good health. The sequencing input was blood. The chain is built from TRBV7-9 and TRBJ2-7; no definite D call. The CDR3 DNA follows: TGTGCCAGCAGCCCGAACGCTTATCGAGCCTACGAGCAGTACTTC. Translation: CASSPNAYRAYEQYF.